This TCR beta chain was profiled in a study of persistence of HIV-infected CD4 T cells. The stimulus was an HIV-1 Gag 15-mer peptide pool, about 1.1 ug/peptide/mL. Sorting selected CD4+ T cells upregulating both CD40 ligand and CD69. CD8-depleted PBMCs were stimulated 15 to 20 hours with anti-CD28/CD49d costimulation, CD40-blocking antibody and enfuvirtide. The ends were cut back, 3 bases at V and 0 bases at J, with 11 bases in the middle. The germline V gene encodes CDR1 MDHEN and CDR2 SYDVKM. The CDR3 loop spans 15 amino acids. This was the immunoSEQ version 4 assay in survey mode. Method: immunoSEQ multiplex PCR; TCRdb's copy keeps in-frame clones and lacks some. In the table there are some 30,000 clones, roughly 70% of which are singletons. In this sample, this clone turned up a few times. Antigen unknown.

This receptor was taken from an adult man with HIV who was CMV-seropositive. The gene calls are TRBV28 and TRBJ1-1, with D unclear. The sequencing here drew on CD4+ T cells sorted from PBMCs after approximately 19-hour stimulation, taken from a patient who received antiretroviral therapy. The CDR3 DNA is TGTGCCAGCAGTTTGCCCTCTACAGTGAACACTGAAGCTTTCTTT. Residues: CASSLPSTVNTEAFF.